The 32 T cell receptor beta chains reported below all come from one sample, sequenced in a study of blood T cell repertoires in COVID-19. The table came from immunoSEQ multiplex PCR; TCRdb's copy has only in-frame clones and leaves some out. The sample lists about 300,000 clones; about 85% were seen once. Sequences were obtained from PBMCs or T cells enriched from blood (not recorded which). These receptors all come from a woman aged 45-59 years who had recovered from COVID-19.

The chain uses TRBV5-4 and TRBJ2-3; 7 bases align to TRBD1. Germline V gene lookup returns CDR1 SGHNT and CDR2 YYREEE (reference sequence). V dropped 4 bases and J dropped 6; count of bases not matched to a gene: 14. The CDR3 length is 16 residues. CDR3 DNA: TGTGCCAGCAGCACCGAGGACAGGCCGGGATCGGATACGCAGTATTTT. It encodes CASSTEDRPGSDTQYF. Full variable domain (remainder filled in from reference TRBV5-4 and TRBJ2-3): ETGVTQSPTHLIKTRGQQVTLRCSSQSGHNTVSWYQQALGQGPQFIFQYYREEENGRGNFPPRFSGLQFPNYSSELNVNALELDDSALYLCASSTEDRPGSDTQYFGPGTRLTVL.

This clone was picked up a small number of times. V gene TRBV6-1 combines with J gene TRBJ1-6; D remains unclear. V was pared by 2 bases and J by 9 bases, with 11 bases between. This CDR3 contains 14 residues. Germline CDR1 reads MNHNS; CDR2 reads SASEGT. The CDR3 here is CASSELSEVSPLHF. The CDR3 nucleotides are TGTGCCAGCAGTGAACTGTCTGAGGTTTCACCCCTCCACTTT.

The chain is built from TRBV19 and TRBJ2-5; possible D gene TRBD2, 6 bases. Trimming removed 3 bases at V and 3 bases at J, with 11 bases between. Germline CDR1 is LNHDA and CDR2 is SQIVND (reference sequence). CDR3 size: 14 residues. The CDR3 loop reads CASSMGDSEETQYF. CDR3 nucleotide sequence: TGTGCCAGTAGTATGGGGGACTCAGAAGAGACCCAGTACTTC.

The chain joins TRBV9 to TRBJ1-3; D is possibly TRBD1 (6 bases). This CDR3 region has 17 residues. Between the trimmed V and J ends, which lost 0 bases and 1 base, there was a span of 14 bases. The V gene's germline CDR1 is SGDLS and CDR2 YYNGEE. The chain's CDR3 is CASSVAAGVKSGNTIYF. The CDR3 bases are TGTGCCAGCAGCGTAGCGGCAGGGGTTAAGTCTGGAAACACCATATATTTT. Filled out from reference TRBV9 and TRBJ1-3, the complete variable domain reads DSGVTQTPKHLITATGQRVTLRCSPRSGDLSVYWYQQSLDQGLQFLIQYYNGEERAKGNILERFSAQQFPDLHSELNLSSLELGDSALYFCASSVAAGVKSGNTIYFGEGSWLTVV.

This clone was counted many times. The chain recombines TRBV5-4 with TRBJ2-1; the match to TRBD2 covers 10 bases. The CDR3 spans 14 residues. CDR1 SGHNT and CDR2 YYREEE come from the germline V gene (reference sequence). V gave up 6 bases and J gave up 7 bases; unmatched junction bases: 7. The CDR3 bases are TGTGCCAGCACCAGCGGGAGGGCCGAAAATGAGCAGTTCTTC. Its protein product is CASTSGRAENEQFF.

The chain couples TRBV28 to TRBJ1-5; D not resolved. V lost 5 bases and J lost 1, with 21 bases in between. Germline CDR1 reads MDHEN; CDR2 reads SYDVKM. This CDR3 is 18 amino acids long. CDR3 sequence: CASSPSSTGFRSNQPQHF. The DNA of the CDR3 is TGTGCCAGCAGTCCTTCGTCCACGGGGTTTAGGAGCAATCAGCCCCAGCATTTT.

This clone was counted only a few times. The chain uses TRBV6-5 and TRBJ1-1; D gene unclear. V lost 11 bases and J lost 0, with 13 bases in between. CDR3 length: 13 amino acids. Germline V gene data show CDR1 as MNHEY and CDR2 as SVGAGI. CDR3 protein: CASRSGMNTEAFF. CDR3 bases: TGTGCCTCACGTAGCGGGATGAACACTGAAGCTTTCTTT.

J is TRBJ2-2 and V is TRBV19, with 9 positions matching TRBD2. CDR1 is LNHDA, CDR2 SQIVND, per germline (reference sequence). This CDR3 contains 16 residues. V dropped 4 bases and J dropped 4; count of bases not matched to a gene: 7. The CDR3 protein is CASSTSGGLSTGELFF. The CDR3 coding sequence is TGTGCCAGTAGTACGAGCGGGGGGCTGAGCACCGGGGAGCTGTTTTTT. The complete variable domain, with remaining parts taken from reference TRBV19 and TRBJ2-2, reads DGGITQSPKYLFRKEGQNVTLSCEQNLNHDAMYWYRQDPGQGLRLIYYSQIVNDFQKGDIAEGYSVSREKKESFPLTVTSAQKNPTAFYLCASSTSGGLSTGELFFGEGSRLTVL.

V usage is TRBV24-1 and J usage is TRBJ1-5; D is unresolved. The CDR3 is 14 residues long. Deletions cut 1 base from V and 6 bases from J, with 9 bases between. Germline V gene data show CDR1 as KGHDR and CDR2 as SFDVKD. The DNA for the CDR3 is TGTGCCACCAGTGATTTTACGGGGAGTCAGCCCCAGCATTTT. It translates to CATSDFTGSQPQHF.

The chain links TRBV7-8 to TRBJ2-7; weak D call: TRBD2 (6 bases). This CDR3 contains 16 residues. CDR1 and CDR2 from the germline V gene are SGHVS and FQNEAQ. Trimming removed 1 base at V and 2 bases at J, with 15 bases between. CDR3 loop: CASSLVLGGGAYEQYF. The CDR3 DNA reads TGTGCCAGCAGCTTAGTCCTGGGGGGAGGAGCCTACGAGCAGTACTTC.

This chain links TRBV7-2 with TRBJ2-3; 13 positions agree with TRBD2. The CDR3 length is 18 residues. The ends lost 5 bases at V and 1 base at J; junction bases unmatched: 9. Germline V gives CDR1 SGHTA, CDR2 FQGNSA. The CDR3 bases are TGTGCCAGCAGCCCCCCCGGGACTAGCGGGATCGGCACAGATACGCAGTATTTT. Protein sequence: CASSPPGTSGIGTDTQYF. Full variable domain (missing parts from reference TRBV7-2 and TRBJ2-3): GAGVSQSPSNKVTEKGKDVELRCDPISGHTALYWYRQSLGQGLEFLIYFQGNSAPDKSGLPSDRFSAERTGGSVSTLTIQRTQQEDSAVYLCASSPPGTSGIGTDTQYFGPGTRLTVL.

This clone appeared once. The chain's CDR3 is CASSLSQGWVGYTF. As DNA, the CDR3 is TGTGCCAGCAGCTTATCACAGGGTTGGGTTGGCTACACCTTC. V gene TRBV7-9 combines with J gene TRBJ1-2, with a tentative D call TRBD1 (6 bases). This CDR3 contains 14 residues. Germline V gene data show CDR1 as SEHNR and CDR2 as FQNEAQ (reference sequence). V was trimmed by 2 bases and J by 7 bases, leaving 14 bases between them.

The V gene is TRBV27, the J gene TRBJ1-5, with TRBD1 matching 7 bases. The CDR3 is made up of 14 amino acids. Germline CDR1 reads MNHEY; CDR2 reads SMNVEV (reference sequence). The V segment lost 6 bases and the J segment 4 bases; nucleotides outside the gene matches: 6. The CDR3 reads CASSADRVNQPQHF. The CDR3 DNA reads TGTGCCAGCAGCGCCGACAGGGTTAATCAGCCCCAGCATTTT.

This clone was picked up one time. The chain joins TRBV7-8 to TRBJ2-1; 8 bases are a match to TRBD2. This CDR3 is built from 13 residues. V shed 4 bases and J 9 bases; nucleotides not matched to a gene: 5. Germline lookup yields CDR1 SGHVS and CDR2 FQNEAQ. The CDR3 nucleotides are TGTGCCAGCAGCTCGGGACTAGAGGGTGAGCAGTTCTTC. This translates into CASSSGLEGEQFF.

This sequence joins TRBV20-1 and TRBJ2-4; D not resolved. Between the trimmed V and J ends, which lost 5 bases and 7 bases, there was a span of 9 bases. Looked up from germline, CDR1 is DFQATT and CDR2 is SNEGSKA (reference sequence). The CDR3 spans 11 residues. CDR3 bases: TGCAGTGCTGAGTTATGGAACATTCAGTACTTC. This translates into CSAELWNIQYF.

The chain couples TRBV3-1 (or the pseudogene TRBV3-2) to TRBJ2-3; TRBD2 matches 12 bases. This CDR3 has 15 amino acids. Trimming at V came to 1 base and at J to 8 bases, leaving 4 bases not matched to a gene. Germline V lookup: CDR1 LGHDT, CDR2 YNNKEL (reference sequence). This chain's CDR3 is CASSQGLAGGLTQYF. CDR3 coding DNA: TGTGCCAGCAGCCAAGGTCTAGCGGGGGGGCTTACGCAGTATTTT.

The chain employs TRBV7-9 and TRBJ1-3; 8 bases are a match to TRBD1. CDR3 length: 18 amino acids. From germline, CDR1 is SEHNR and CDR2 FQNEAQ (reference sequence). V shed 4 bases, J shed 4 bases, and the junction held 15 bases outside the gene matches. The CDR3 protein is CASSSTVGQGESGNTIYF. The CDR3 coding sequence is TGTGCCAGCAGCTCCACCGTCGGACAGGGAGAGTCGGGAAACACCATATATTTT. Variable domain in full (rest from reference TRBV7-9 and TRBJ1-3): DTGVSQNPRHKITKRGQNVTFRCDPISEHNRLYWYRQTLGQGPEFLTYFQNEAQLEKSRLLSDRFSAERPKGSFSTLEIQRTEQGDSAMYLCASSSTVGQGESGNTIYFGEGSWLTVV.

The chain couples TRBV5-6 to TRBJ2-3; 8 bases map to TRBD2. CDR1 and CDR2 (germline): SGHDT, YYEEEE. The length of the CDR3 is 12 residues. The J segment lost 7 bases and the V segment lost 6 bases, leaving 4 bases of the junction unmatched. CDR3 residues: CASTVAGNTQYF. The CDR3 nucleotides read TGTGCCAGCACCGTAGCGGGAAATACGCAGTATTTT.

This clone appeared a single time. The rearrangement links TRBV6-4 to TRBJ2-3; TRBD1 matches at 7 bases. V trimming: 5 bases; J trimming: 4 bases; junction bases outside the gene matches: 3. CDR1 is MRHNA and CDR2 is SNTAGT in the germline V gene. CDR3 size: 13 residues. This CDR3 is CASSTDRADTQYF. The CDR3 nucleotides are TGTGCCAGCAGTACAGACAGGGCAGATACGCAGTATTTT.

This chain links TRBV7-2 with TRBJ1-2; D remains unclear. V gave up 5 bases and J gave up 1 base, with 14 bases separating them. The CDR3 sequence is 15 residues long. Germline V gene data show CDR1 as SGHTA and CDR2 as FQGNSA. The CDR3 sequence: CASSVSGAGNYGYTF. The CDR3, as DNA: TGTGCCAGCAGCGTAAGCGGAGCGGGTAACTATGGCTACACCTTC.

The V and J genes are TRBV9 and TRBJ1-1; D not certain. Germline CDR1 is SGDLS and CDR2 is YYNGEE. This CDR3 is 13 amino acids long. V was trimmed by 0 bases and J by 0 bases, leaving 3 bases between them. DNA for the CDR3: TGTGCCAGCAGCGTAGACTTGAACACTGAAGCTTTCTTT. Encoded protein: CASSVDLNTEAFF.

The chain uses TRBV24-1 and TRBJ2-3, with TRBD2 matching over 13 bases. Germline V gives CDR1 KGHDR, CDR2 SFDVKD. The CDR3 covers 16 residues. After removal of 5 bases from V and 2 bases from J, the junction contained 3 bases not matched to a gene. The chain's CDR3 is CATSVGLAGVTDTQYF. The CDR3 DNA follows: TGTGCCACCAGTGTCGGACTAGCGGGAGTCACAGATACGCAGTATTTT.

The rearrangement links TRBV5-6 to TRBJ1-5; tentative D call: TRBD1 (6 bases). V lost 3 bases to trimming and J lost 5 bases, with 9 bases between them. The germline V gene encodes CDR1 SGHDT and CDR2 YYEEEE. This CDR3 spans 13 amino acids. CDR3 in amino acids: CASSSQGYQPQHF. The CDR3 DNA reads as TGTGCCAGCAGCTCACAGGGTTATCAGCCCCAGCATTTT.

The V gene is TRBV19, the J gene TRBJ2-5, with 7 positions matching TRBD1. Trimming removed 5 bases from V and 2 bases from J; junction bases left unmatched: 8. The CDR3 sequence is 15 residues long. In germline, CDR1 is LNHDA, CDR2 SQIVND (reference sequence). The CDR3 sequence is CASSSWDSTQETQYF. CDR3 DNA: TGTGCCAGTAGTTCTTGGGACAGCACTCAAGAGACCCAGTACTTC. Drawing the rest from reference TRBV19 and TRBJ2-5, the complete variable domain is DGGITQSPKYLFRKEGQNVTLSCEQNLNHDAMYWYRQDPGQGLRLIYYSQIVNDFQKGDIAEGYSVSREKKESFPLTVTSAQKNPTAFYLCASSSWDSTQETQYFGPGTRLLVL.

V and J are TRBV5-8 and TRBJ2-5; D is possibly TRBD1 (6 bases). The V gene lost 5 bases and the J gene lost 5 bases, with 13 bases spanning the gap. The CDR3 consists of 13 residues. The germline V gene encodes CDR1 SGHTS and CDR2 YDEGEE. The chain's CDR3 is CASRQTGTETQYF. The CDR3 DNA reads TGTGCCAGCAGGCAAACAGGGACCGAGACCCAGTACTTC.

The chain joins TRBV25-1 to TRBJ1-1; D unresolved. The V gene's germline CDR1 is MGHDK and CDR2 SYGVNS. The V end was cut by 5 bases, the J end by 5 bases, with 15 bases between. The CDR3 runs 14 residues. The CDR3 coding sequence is TGTGCCAGCAGTAACACGGACGGGAAAACTGAAGCTTTCTTT. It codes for CASSNTDGKTEAFF.

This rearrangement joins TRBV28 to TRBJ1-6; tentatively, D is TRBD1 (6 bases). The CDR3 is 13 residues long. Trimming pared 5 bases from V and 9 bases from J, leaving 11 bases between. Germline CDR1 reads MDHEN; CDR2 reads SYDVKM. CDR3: CASSTQGTSPLHF. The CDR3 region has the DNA TGTGCCAGCAGTACGCAGGGGACTTCACCCCTCCACTTT.

This CDR3 reads CASSLELRGVNEKLFF. CDR3 DNA: TGTGCCAGCAGCCTGGAGCTACGGGGGGTTAATGAAAAACTGTTTTTT. V gene TRBV5-6 combines with J gene TRBJ1-4; D perhaps matches TRBD1 (5 bases). CDR3 size: 16 residues. The germline V gene has CDR1 SGHDT and CDR2 YYEEEE. V lost 4 bases, J lost 4 bases, and 17 bases lay in between.

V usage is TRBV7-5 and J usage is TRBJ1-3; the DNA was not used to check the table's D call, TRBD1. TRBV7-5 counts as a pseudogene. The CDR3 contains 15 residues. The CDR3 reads CARSQRTDSGNTIYF. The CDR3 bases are TGTGCCAGAAGCCAACGGACAGACTCTGGAAACACCATATATTTT.

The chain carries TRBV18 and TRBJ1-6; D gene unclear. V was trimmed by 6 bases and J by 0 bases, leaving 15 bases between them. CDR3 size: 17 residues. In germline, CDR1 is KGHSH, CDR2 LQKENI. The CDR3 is CASSPNPGSSYNSPLHF. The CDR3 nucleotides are TGTGCCAGCTCCCCGAACCCGGGAAGCTCCTATAATTCACCCCTCCACTTT.

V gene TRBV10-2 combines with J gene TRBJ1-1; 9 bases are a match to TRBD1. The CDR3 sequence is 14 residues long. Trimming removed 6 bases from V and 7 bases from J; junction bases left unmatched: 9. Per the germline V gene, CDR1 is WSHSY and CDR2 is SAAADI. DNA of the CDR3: TGCGCCAGCAGACCGACAGGGGGACGTGGTGAAGCTTTCTTT. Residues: CASRPTGGRGEAFF.

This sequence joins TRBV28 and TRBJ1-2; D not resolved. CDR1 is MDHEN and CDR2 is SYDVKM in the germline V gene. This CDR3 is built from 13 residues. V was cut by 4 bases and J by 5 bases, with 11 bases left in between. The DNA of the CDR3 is TGTGCCAGCAGTTCCCTGGTAGCTTATGGCTACACCTTC. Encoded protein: CASSSLVAYGYTF.